This TCR beta chain was identified in a study of T cell responses to AZD1222 COVID-19 vaccine. TCRdb's copy holds only in-frame clones and misses some; the assay was immunoSEQ multiplex PCR. Here the sample spans about 140,000 clones, 80% to 95% being singletons. Findings of the study overall: Targets within unmutated variant regions were reportedly found for nearly half of spike-specific TCRs.

A note on this clone: The target antigen is unknown.

The germline gives CDR1 MNHEY, CDR2 SVGEGT. Trimming stripped 4 bases from V and 3 bases from J, with 9 bases between. CDR3 length: 13 residues. This receptor was taken from an adult who received the AZD1222 COVID-19 vaccine. The chain links TRBV6-2 or TRBV6-3 to TRBJ1-2, with D possibly TRBD1 on 5 matching bases. The sequencing here drew on peripheral blood, taken 28 days after the second AZD1222 dose. The CDR3 sequence: CASSSPGYYGYTF. The CDR3 DNA follows: TGTGCCAGCAGTTCTCCAGGGTACTATGGCTACACCTTC.